This T cell receptor (beta chain) was found in a study of tumor and adjacent non-tumor tissue in lung cancer. Points from the study as a whole: Patients with more diverse tumor TCRs had worse survival. In normal lung, the top 100 clones were significantly more dominant than in tumor.

The template was RNA from unsorted bulk tissue. The normal lung tissue was taken more than 3 cm from the tumor edge. Germline assignment: CDR1 SGDLS and CDR2 YYNGEE. The CDR3 totals 13 residues. A modified ARM-PCR protocol with three rounds of nested PCR amplified TCRbeta. One entry per CDR3 protein results from TCRdb running MiXCR on the multiplex PCR reads. The sample includes 60,000 to 85,000 distinct CDR3 sequences, roughly 77% of them seen just once. Note on this clonotype: Its target is unknown. At one boundary the junction diverges from the germline segment, which might be a read error.

This receptor was taken from a man in his sixties with non-small cell lung cancer. The sample comprised distant non-tumor lung tissue. The chain links TRBV9 to TRBJ1-1, with D uncertain. CDR3 sequence: CSSSVAARGEAFF. The DNA for the CDR3 is TGTTCCAGCAGCGTAGCTGCCCGGGGAGAAGCTTTCTTT.